What follows are 9 T cell receptor beta chains derived from one specimen sequenced in a study of cytomegalovirus exposure and HLA in healthy donors. The PCR was carried out with 60 Vbeta primers and 13 Jbeta primers. Sequencing was performed with immunoSEQ multiplex PCR; in TCRdb, only in-frame clones are kept and a portion is missing. This repertoire shows over 150,000 clones, approximately 80% found once; its top ten account for around 13%. Sequenced material: PBMCs. The receptors stem from a man between 25 and 39 years old in good health and CMV-seropositive.

The chain employs TRBV14 and TRBJ2-5, with 7 bases that match TRBD2. The DNA end is more similar to TRBJ2-7, so the J call may be wrong. Germline-derived CDR1 and CDR2 are SGHDN and FVKESK. The CDR3 contains 14 residues. The CDR3 reads CASSQSGISYEQYF. The CDR3 nucleotides read TGTGCCAGCAGCCAAAGCGGGATCTCCTACGAGCAGTACTTC.

The chain joins TRBV10-1 to TRBJ1-1; D might be TRBD1 (6 bases). The CDR3 loop spans 13 amino acids. Germline assignment: CDR1 WNHNN and CDR2 SYGVQD (reference sequence). The germline V and J ends were trimmed by 3 bases and 4 bases, with 9 bases remaining between them. CDR3 coding DNA: TGCGCCAGCAGTGACCTGGGGGCCACTGAAGCTTTCTTT. Its translation: CASSDLGATEAFF.

The chain is built from TRBV23-1 and TRBJ2-5; the D gene is possibly TRBD2 (7 bases). TRBV23-1 is identified as an open reading frame with a role that is uncertain. The length of the CDR3 is 16 residues. Trimming pared 7 bases from V and 10 bases from J, leaving 28 bases between. As DNA, the CDR3 is TGCGCCAGCATCGGTCAGGGGCGAGGGTCGGGGGGTGGCCAGTACTTC. It codes for CASIGQGRGSGGGQYF.

V usage is TRBV7-3 and J usage is TRBJ2-5, with 7 bases identical to TRBD2. The CDR3 consists of 16 residues. J gave up 0 bases and V 1 base, and 5 bases lay outside the gene matches. Germline V gene sequence: CDR1 SGHTA, CDR2 FQGTGA. The CDR3 spells CASSLNGGGDQETQYF. As DNA, the CDR3 is TGTGCCAGCAGCTTAAATGGGGGAGGGGACCAAGAGACCCAGTACTTC.

This clone was detected only once. The rearrangement joins TRBV5-5 to TRBJ2-7, with D perhaps TRBD2 (6 bases). Trimming pared 0 bases from V and 4 bases from J, leaving 14 bases between. Germline V gives CDR1 SGHKS, CDR2 YYEKEE (reference sequence). This CDR3 contains 15 residues. CDR3 sequence: CASSLDRGWGYEQYF. In DNA, the CDR3 is TGTGCCAGCAGCTTGGATCGGGGGTGGGGGTACGAGCAGTACTTC.

This rearrangement joins TRBV19 to TRBJ2-5; 11 positions match TRBD1. The CDR3 sequence is 16 residues long. Trimming took 5 bases from V and 5 from J; bases not matched to a gene: 10. The germline CDR1 and CDR2 sequences are LNHDA and SQIVND (reference sequence). CDR3 amino acids: CASSPWTGGEGETQYF. The CDR3, as DNA: TGTGCCAGTAGTCCATGGACAGGGGGCGAGGGGGAGACCCAGTACTTC.

This sequence joins TRBV19 and TRBJ2-7; 7 nucleotides align to TRBD1. The ends lost 5 bases at V and 0 bases at J; junction bases unmatched: 7. The germline CDR1 and CDR2 sequences are LNHDA and SQIVND (reference sequence). This CDR3 is built from 15 residues. The CDR3 DNA follows: TGTGCCAGTAGTCGAGACAGGGCTTCCTCCTACGAGCAGTACTTC. Encoded protein: CASSRDRASSYEQYF.

This clone was counted once. The chain has TRBV6-6 and TRBJ1-6, with TRBD1 matching over 8 bases. The CDR3 runs 14 residues. The germline V gene encodes CDR1 MNHNY and CDR2 SVGAGI (reference sequence). V gave up 7 bases and J gave up 8 bases; unmatched junction bases: 7. This CDR3 is CASNLQGEDSPLHF. The CDR3, as DNA: TGTGCCAGCAATTTACAGGGGGAAGATTCACCCCTCCACTTT.

This chain connects TRBV11-2 to TRBJ2-2; D might be TRBD1 (6 bases). Trimming pared 5 bases from V and 0 bases from J, leaving 10 bases between. CDR1 is SGHAT and CDR2 is FQNNGV in the germline V gene. CDR3 length: 15 residues. CDR3: CASSPDRTNTGELFF. CDR3 sequence (DNA): TGTGCCAGCAGCCCAGACAGGACGAACACCGGGGAGCTGTTTTTT. The full variable domain, with the rest looked up from reference TRBV11-2 and TRBJ2-2, is EAGVAQSPRYKIIEKRQSVAFWCNPISGHATLYWYQQILGQGPKLLIQFQNNGVVDDSQLPKDRFSAERLKGVDSTLKIQPAKLEDSAVYLCASSPDRTNTGELFFGEGSRLTVL.